A selection of T cell receptor beta chains follows, all from one sample in a study of CD8+CD57+ T cells in acquired aplastic anemia. TCRdb passed the reads through MiXCR, listing each CDR3 protein once. The table shows around 500,000 distinct CDR3 sequences, with around 30% occurring only once. The specimen was sorted CD4+, CD8+, or CD8+CD57+ T cells (not recorded which) from PBMCs. These receptors came from a human donor with aplastic anemia. CDR3s include the opening cysteine and the closing phenylalanine or tryptophan. D genes are given only for firm matches. Clone size is shown for a subset of rows, as once, few, many or a class of expanded clone.

>.|TRBV15|TRBJ1-1|TRBD1
CASSRGDISTEAFF
TGTGCCAGCAGCAGGGGGGATATAAGCACTGAAGCTTTCTTT
>few|TRBV5-1|TRBJ2-7|TRBD2
CASSLYGGGSYEQYF
TGCGCCAGCAGCTTGTATGGCGGGGGATCCTACGAGCAGTACTTC
>few|TRBV10-3|TRBJ1-2|.
CAISGTVIGYTF
TGTGCCATCAGTGGGACAGTAATTGGCTACACCTTC
>.|TRBV7-2|TRBJ2-1|.
CASSLVIGGYEQFF
TGTGCCAGCAGCTTGGTTATAGGGGGGTATGAGCAGTTCTTC
>.|TRBV12-3/TRBV12-4|TRBJ2-2|TRBD2
CASSLRAGGVTGELFF
TGTGCCAGCAGTTTACGCGCGGGGGGTGTCACCGGGGAGCTGTTTTTT
>.|TRBV30|TRBJ1-6|.
CAWSVMGYNSPLHF
TGTGCCTGGAGTGTAATGGGCTATAATTCACCCCTCCACTTT
>many|TRBV2|TRBJ1-6|TRBD1
CASSEGQGRNSPLHF
TGTGCCAGCAGTGAGGGACAGGGCCGAAATTCACCCCTCCACTTT
>.|TRBV25-1|TRBJ2-2|TRBD2
CASSMVTGGPWNTGELFF
TGTGCCAGTAGTATGGTGACGGGAGGCCCATGGAACACCGGGGAGCTGTTTTTT
>few|TRBV5-1|TRBJ1-6|.
CASSENRDSYNSPLHF
TGCGCCAGCAGCGAGAACAGGGACTCCTATAATTCACCCCTCCACTTT
>.|TRBV5-1|TRBJ1-4|.
CASSLSGVSVQEKLFF
TGCGCCAGCAGCTTGTCCGGGGTTTCAGTTCAAGAAAAACTGTTTTTT